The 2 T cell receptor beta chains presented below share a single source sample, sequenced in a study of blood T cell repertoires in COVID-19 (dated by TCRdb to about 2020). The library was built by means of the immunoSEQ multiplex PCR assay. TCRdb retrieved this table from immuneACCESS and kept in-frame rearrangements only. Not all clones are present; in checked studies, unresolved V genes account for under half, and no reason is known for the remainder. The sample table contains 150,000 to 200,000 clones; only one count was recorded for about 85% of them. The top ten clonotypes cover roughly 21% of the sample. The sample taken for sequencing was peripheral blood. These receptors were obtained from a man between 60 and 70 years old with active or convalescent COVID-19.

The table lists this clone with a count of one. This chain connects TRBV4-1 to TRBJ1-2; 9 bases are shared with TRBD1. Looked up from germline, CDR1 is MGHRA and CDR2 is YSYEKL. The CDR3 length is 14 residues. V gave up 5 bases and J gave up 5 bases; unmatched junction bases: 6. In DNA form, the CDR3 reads TGCGCCAGCAGCACACCGACAGGGGGGTATGGCTACACCTTC. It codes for CASSTPTGGYGYTF.

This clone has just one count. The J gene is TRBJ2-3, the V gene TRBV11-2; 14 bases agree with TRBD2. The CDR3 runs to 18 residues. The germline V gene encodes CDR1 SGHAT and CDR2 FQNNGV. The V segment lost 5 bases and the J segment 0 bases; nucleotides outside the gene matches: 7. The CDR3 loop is CASSPWGLAGASTDTQYF. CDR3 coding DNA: TGTGCCAGCAGCCCATGGGGACTAGCGGGGGCTAGCACAGATACGCAGTATTTT.